The rows below give T cell receptor beta chains drawn from one sample of a study of CD8+CD57+ T cells in acquired aplastic anemia. One entry per CDR3 protein results from TCRdb running MiXCR on the reads. The repertoire has 60,000 to 75,000 distinct CDR3 sequences, 50% to 70% of them found once; the top ten carry 2.5%. Sequencing used sorted CD4+, CD8+, or CD8+CD57+ T cells (not recorded which) from PBMCs. Receptors were obtained from a human donor in good health, serving as a control. CDR3s include the opening cysteine and the closing phenylalanine or tryptophan. Rows may omit the clone size; those that give it use once, few, many or a size class.

V gene,clone size,J gene,CDR3 protein
TRBV3-1,many,TRBJ2-1,CASSPSTSGRGNEQFF
TRBV10-3,few,TRBJ2-7,CAIGGDSYEQYF
TRBV5-1,many,TRBJ2-2,CASSLGGYTNTGELFF
TRBV28,many,TRBJ1-1,CASSFWPSSSTEAFF
TRBV7-3,NA,TRBJ1-1,CASSITGNTEAFF
TRBV15,medium-sized,TRBJ1-1,CATSRGPDRRNTEAFF
TRBV6-1,few,TRBJ1-4,CAAQTGRNEKLFF
TRBV29-1,NA,TRBJ1-2,CSVEDRKGRDGYTF
TRBV7-3,NA,TRBJ2-2,CASSLESNRAGGELFF
TRBV11-1,once,TRBJ2-3,CASSPRRLAGDYTDTQYF
TRBV15,once,TRBJ1-2,CATSRDRGRGYTF
TRBV7-9,many,TRBJ2-7,CASSLRGGQGTYEQYF
TRBV9,NA,TRBJ2-2,CARRPNPSNTGELFF
TRBV11-3,many,TRBJ2-3,CASSKQGTQYF
TRBV6-1,many,TRBJ1-5,CASSDRAGLTAQHF
TRBV6-1,many,TRBJ1-5,CASSPGTGASNQPQHF
TRBV5-4,NA,TRBJ2-7,CASSLGLAGYSYEQYF
TRBV15,NA,TRBJ2-7,CATSRDRLYEQYF
TRBV20-1,many,TRBJ2-7,CSARGWGSYEQYF
TRBV12-3/TRBV12-4,many,TRBJ2-7,CASSLWPRVPYEQYF
TRBV19,medium-sized,TRBJ1-1,CASSKTVNTEAFF
TRBV29-1,NA,TRBJ2-7,CSGRFGGREQYF
TRBV12-3/TRBV12-4,many,TRBJ2-1,CASSLVANPNEQFF
TRBV2,NA,TRBJ1-5,CASSTQGKGQPQHF
TRBV20-1,NA,TRBJ2-1,CSAPRGGREVTEQFF
TRBV6-1,many,TRBJ2-7,CASSIRVYEQYF
TRBV7-9,many,TRBJ1-2,CASSLGFRELNYGYTF
TRBV9,many,TRBJ1-3,CASSAGGGNTIYF